The 2 T cell receptor beta chains below were found in one sample sequenced in a study of T-cell memory formation after mild COVID-19. MiXCR, applied by TCRdb to the 5' RACE reads, yields one record per CDR3 protein. The profile shows some 120,000 distinct CDR3 sequences, about 16% of them singletons. Sequenced material: PBMCs or a T cell subset sorted from them (not recorded which). These receptors were obtained from an adult woman who had mild COVID-19 (a few samples of this study predate the infection). Cell type and time point are not known.

The V gene is TRBV20-1, the J gene TRBJ2-7; D call uncertain. The CDR3 runs 13 residues. CDR1 DFQATT and CDR2 SNEGSKA come from the germline V gene (reference sequence). The V and J ends lost 3 bases and 2 bases respectively, with 11 bases between them. DNA of the CDR3: TGCAGTGCTAGGTCGGTCCTGACCTACGAGCAGTACTTC. It encodes CSARSVLTYEQYF.

The V and J genes are TRBV10-3 and TRBJ2-1; no firm D call. This CDR3 has 14 amino acids. In germline, CDR1 is ENHRY, CDR2 SYGVKD. V lost 6 bases and J 4 bases, leaving 13 bases between the germline ends. DNA for the CDR3: TGTGCCATCAGCAACCCCCCAACATACAATGAGCAGTTCTTC. Translated, it gives CAISNPPTYNEQFF.